This TCR beta chain was obtained from a study of blood T cell repertoires in COVID-19 (dated by TCRdb to between 2020 and 2021). At the level of the whole study: Samples covering the acute and convalescent phases of COVID-19 were provided by collaborators in the United States, Italy and Spain. The prospective study material was composed of cDNA or gDNA derived from T cells, B-cell-depleted T cells, or PBMCs. Subjects who had been exposed to COVID-19, were actively infected with it, or had recovered from it provided the deeply sampled blood TCRbeta repertoires that made up the dataset. The repertoires were released in a freely available public database intended as a resource for research on the immune response to SARS-CoV-2. The samples were drawn from the first 160 participants of the ongoing ImmuneRACE study and from 950 to 1,500 subjects provided by 6 global collaborators. Sample metadata almost always included a de-identified subject ID, COVID-19 status, age in years and sex. HLA class I and class II types, where available, came from metadata supplied by the sample provider rather than from assay-based typing. The investigation overall reported the following: How much clinical and demographic metadata was included differed by source and by participant, and the metadata was provided uncurated.

The collaborating institutions used their own protocols to collect whole blood in K2EDTA tubes. For TCRbeta analysis, collaborator samples were shipped as frozen whole blood, as isolated PBMCs, or as DNA extracted from either sample type. Turning to this clone: It has no known antigen specificity. Per-base quality was not reported, and no clone a single base away is much larger than it.

TCRbeta CDR3 regions were amplified from genomic DNA by means of the immunoSEQ Assay, a bias-controlled multiplex PCR. In the paper's pipeline: The number of nucleated cells in each sample was estimated by amplification of reference gene primers within the assay. To quantify the absolute abundance of each unique TCRbeta CDR3 rearrangement, sequence reads were collapsed and filtered. For each sample, productive Simpson clonality was calculated as the square root of Simpson's diversity index over productive rearrangements. TCRdb's version of the immuneACCESS table is confined to in-frame rearrangements and falls short of the full clone set. An unresolved V gene accounts for under half of the shortfall where checked; the remainder is of unknown origin. That table gives V, J and clone size, and the DNA gave D and trimming. The sample table holds approximately 55,000 clones, of which about nine tenths were seen once. The top ten clonotypes cover approximately 6.2% of the sample.

The junction carries 12 bases between V and J, which are trimmed by 0 bases and 4 bases respectively. Sequences LGHNA (CDR1) and YSLEER (CDR2) are obtained from the germline V gene. The CDR3 holds 15 amino acids from the cysteine to the phenylalanine. Kept here is only the CDR3 DNA, which spans 45 bases and is read in frame from base 1. The specimen was peripheral blood. The chain joins TRBV4-3 to TRBJ1-1, with a tentative D gene TRBD1 over 6 matching bases. The sequence derives from a man aged 35 to 55 with acute or convalescent COVID-19. The nucleotide sequence reads as follows: TGCGCCAGCAGCCAAGATCTGGGGGCGATCACTGAAGCTTTCTTT. This yields the protein CASSQDLGAITEAFF.